This T cell receptor (beta chain) was sequenced for a study of beta chain features in type 1 diabetes. Findings and limits, study-wide: Type 1 diabetes patients had moderately but significantly shorter TCRB CDR3s in all four CD4+ subsets.

The CDR3 sequence is 16 residues long. V dropped 1 base and J dropped 2 bases, with 9 bases sitting between them. The germline V gene has CDR1 LGHNA and CDR2 YSLEER. TCRB transcripts that were expressed got sequenced, as all of the isolated RNA had been reverse transcribed. Produced via immunoSEQ multiplex PCR; TCRdb's table is partial and in-frame only. The sample consists of over 150,000 clones, under 13% of them appearing once. A note on this clone: Its antigen is currently unknown.

This receptor was taken from a man aged 30 to 45 with type 1 diabetes. The chain uses TRBV4-3 and TRBJ2-6, with a weak D call TRBD1 (5 bases). The sample taken for sequencing was central memory CD4+ T cells from blood. DNA for the CDR3: TGCGCCAGCAGCCAAGGGGGCCTGGCTGGGGCCAACGTCCTGACTTTC. Amino acids: CASSQGGLAGANVLTF.